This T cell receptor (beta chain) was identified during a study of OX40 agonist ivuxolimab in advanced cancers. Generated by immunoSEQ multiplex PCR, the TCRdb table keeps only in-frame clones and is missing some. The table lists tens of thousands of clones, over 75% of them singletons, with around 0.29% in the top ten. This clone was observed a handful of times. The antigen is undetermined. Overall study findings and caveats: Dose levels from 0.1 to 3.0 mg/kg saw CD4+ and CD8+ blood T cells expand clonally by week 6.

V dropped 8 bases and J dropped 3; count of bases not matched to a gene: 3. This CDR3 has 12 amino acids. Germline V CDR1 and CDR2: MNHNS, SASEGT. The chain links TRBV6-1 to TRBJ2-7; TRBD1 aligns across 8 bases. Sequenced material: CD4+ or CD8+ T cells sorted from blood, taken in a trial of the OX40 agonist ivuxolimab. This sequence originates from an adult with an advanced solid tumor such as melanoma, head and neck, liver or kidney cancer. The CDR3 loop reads CASSDRVYEQYF. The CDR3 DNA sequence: TGTGCCAGCTCGGACAGGGTCTACGAGCAGTACTTC.